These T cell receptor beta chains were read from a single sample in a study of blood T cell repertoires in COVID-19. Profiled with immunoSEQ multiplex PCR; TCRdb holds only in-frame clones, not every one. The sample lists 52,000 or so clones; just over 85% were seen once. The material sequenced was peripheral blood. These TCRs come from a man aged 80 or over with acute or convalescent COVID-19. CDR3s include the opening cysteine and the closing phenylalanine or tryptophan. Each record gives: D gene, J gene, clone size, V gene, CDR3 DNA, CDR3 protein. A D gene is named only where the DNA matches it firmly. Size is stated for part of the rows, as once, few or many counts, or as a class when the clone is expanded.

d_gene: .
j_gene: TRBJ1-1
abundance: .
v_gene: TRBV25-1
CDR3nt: TGTGCCAGCAGTGAATCTAGGCCGGACTTCGGGGAAGCTTTCTTT
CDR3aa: CASSESRPDFGEAFF

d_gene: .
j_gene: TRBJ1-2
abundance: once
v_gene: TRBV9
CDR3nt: TGTGCCAGCAGCGTTGGGACTCACTATGGCTACACCTTC
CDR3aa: CASSVGTHYGYTF

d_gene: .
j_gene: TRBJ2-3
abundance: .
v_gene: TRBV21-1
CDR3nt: TGTGCCAGCAGCAAAAGAAGGGGGTCGCCCTCCCCGCTCAGGACAGATACGCAGTATTTT
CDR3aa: CASSKRRGSPSPLRTDTQYF

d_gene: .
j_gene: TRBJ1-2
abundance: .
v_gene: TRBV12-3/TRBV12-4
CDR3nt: TGTGCCAGCAGCCCCGGACACAACTATGGCTACACCTTC
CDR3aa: CASSPGHNYGYTF

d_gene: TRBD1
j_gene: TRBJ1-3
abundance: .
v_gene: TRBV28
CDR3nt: TGTGCCAGCAGTTTGAGGGGACAGGGAAACACCATATATTTT
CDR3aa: CASSLRGQGNTIYF

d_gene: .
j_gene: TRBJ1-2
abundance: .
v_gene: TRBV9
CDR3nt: TGTGCCAGCAGCGTAGCTGGAGGGGCTACCTATGGCTACACCTTC
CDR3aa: CASSVAGGATYGYTF

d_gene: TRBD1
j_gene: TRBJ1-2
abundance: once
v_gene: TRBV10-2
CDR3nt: TGCGCCAGCAGTGCAAACCGACCGGGACAGGGAAGAAACTATGGCTACACCTTC
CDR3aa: CASSANRPGQGRNYGYTF

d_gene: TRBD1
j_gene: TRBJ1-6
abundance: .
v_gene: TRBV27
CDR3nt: TGTGCCAGCAGTCGGACAGGGGCAAATTCACCCCTCCACTTT
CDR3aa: CASSRTGANSPLHF

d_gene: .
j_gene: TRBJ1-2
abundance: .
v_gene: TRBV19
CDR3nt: TGTGCCAGTAGTATAGGGGGCTTCGCGGCTTTCGGCTACACCTTC
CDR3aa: CASSIGGFAAFGYTF

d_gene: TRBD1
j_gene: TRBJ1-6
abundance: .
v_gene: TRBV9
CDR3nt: TGTGCCAGCAGCGTCTCCGGGACAGTGAATTCACCCCTCCACTTT
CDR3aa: CASSVSGTVNSPLHF

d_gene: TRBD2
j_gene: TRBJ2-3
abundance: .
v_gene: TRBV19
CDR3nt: TGTGCCAGTAGTATCCGACTAGCGGGGCGCACAGATACGCAGTATTTT
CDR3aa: CASSIRLAGRTDTQYF

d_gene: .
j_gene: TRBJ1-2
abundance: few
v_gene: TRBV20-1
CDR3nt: TGCAGTGCCCCAGGGTTTGATGGCTACACCTTC
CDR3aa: CSAPGFDGYTF

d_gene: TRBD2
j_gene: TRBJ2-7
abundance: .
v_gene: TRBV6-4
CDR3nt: TGTGCCAGCAGTACGACTAGCGGGGGTGAATACGAGCAGTACTTC
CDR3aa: CASSTTSGGEYEQYF

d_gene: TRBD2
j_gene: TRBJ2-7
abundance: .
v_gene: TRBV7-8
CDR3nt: TGTGCCAGCAGCCCGGGGCGGGGGGGGACCTACGAGCAGTACTTC
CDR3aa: CASSPGRGGTYEQYF

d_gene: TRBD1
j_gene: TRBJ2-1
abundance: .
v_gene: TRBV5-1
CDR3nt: TGCGCCAGCAGCCTAGGACAGGGGTACAATGAGCAGTTCTTC
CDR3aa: CASSLGQGYNEQFF

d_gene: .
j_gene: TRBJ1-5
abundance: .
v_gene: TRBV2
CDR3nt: TGTGCCAGCAGTACAGGGCCTATTTATCAGCCCCAGCATTTT
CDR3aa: CASSTGPIYQPQHF

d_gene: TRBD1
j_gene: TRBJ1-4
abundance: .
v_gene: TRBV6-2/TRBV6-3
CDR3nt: TGTGCCAGCAGTTATCACACTCCGGGACAGGTGGATGAAAAACTGTTTTTT
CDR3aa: CASSYHTPGQVDEKLFF

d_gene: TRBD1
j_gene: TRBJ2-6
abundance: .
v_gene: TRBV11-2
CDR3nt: TGTGCCAGCAGCTTCAGAGAACAGGGGGAGTCAGGGGCCAACGTCCTGACTTTC
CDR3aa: CASSFREQGESGANVLTF

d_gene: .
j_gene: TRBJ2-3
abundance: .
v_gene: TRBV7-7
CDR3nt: TGTGCTAGCAGCCGCAGCGGGAGCACAGATACGCAGTATTTT
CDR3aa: CASSRSGSTDTQYF

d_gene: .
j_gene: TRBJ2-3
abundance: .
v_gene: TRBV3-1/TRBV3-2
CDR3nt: TGTGCCAGCAGCAACCACCAGGGTAAGGGAGATACGCAGTATTTT
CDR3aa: CASSNHQGKGDTQYF

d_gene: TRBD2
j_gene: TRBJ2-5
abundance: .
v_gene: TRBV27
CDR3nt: TGTGCCAGCAGTACGCCGGGACTAGCGGGGGATCAAGAGACCCAGTACTTC
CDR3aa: CASSTPGLAGDQETQYF

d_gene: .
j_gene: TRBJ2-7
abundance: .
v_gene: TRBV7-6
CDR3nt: TGTGCCAGCAGCCCACAACAGGGTCTGCGCTACGAGCAGTACTTC
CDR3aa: CASSPQQGLRYEQYF